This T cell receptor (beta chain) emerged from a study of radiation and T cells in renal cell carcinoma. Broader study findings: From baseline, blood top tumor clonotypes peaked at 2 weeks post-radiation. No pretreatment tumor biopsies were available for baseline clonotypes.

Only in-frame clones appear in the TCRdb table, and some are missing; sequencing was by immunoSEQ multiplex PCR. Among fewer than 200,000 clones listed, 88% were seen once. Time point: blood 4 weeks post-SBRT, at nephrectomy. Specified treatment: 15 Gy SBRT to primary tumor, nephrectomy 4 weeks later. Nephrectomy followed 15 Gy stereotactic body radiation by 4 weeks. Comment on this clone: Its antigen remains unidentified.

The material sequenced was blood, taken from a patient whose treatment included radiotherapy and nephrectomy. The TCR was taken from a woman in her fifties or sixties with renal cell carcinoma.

CDR3 in DNA: TGTGCCAGCAGCTTAGTGATGACAGGGTGGGGTGAAAAACTGTTTTTT. The encoded protein is CASSLVMTGWGEKLFF. The chain uses TRBV7-8 and TRBJ1-4; 7 positions agree with TRBD1. CDR3 length: 16 amino acids. The V segment lost 1 base and the J segment 7 bases; nucleotides outside the gene matches: 9. Per germline, CDR1 SGHVS and CDR2 FQNEAQ.